The text below deals with one T cell receptor (beta chain). Per the authors' pipeline: Estimation of nucleated cell counts was performed using reference gene primer amplification. The protocol was immunoSEQ multiplex PCR, while the TCRdb copy is restricted to in-frame clones and leaves out a portion. V and J calls and clone size are given by that table; D and trimming were obtained from the DNA. Of just under 350,000 clones listed, 83% are singletons. Trimming removed 2 bases at V and 3 bases at J, with 10 bases between. Germline lookup yields CDR1 MNHEY and CDR2 SMNVEV (reference sequence). CDR3 length: 14 residues. The source of the sample is a study of blood T cell repertoires in COVID-19. In the study overall: Researchers got acute and convalescent COVID-19 samples from the United States, Italy and Spain. T cells, B-cell-depleted T cells, or PBMCs provided the cDNA or gDNA that served as material.

Sequencing input: peripheral blood. This clonotype originated in a man aged 25-45 years with active or convalescent COVID-19. V and J are TRBV27 and TRBJ1-1; D possibly corresponds to TRBD1 (6 bases). In DNA form, the CDR3 reads TGTGCCAGCAGTTTAACACAGGGCGACACTGAAGCTTTCTTT. Translated: CASSLTQGDTEAFF.